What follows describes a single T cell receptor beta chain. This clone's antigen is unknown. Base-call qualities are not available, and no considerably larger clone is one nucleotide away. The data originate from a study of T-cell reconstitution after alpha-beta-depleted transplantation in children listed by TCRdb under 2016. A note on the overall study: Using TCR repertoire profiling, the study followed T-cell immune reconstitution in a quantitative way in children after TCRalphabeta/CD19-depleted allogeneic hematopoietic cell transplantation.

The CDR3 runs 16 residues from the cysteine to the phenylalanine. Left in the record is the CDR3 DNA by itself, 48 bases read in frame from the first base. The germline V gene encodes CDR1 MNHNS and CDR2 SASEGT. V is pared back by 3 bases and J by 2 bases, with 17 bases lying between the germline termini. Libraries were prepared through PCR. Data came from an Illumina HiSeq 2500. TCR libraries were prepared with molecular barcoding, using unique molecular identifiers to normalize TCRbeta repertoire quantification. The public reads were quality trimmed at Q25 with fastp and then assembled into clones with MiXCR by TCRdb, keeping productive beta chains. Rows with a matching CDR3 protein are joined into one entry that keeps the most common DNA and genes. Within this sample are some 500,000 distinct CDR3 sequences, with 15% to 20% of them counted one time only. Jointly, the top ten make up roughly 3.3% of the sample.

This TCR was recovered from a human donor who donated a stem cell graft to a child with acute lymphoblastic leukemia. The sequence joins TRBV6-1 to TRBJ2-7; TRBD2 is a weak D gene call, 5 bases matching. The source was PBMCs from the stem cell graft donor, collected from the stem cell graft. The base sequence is TGTGCCAGCAGTGATTTTATAGCGCCAGCCACCTACGAGCAGTACTTC. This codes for CASSDFIAPATYEQYF.